The text below deals with one TCR beta chain. Its recognized antigen is unknown. Base qualities are not recorded, but no much larger clone differs from it by a single base. The cohort comprised some 730 healthy bone marrow donors. At the time of sampling, every cohort member was nominally healthy, though immune exposures that went unrecorded were likely present. The donor was CMV seronegative and was included in the group of about 400 seronegative cohort members. A peripheral blood sample was provided by each donor, and peripheral blood mononuclear cells were used for TCR beta sequencing. The Qiagen DNeasy Blood Extraction Kit was used to extract genomic DNA from the blood cell samples. CDR1 and CDR2 are drawn from the germline V gene: SGHTA, FQGNSA. V was cut back by 6 bases and J by 0 bases, leaving a gap of 12 bases between them. From the cysteine up to the phenylalanine, the CDR3 has a length of 15 residues. The read is trimmed to its CDR3 DNA, 45 bases read in frame from base 1.

These data are taken from a study of cytomegalovirus exposure and HLA in healthy donors (dated by TCRdb to between 2016 and 2019). As for the study more broadly: An earlier analysis of a few hundred of the donors reported about 300 Gb of sequence data and 90 million to 120 million unique TCR beta sequences obtained from about 179 million T cells. An early release that covered some 630 HLA-typed donors contained about 300 gigabases of sequencing data and about 93 million unique TCR sequences. The genetic ancestry cluster associated with self-reported Caucasian donors included over 65% of the 300 to 400 genotyped donors. The aim of the study was to test whether cataloging public T cell receptors could identify signatures of past pathogen exposure. Using immunosequencing, the study profiled T cell repertoires from around 670 subjects and related those repertoires to cytomegalovirus serostatus. Besides the first cohort of roughly 660 subjects, a separate validation cohort made up of 120 different subjects was used. The study combined high-throughput TCR immunosequencing, statistical association of individual TCRs with disease status, and machine learning to predict cytomegalovirus infection status. To study patterns of TCR occurrence, a later analysis re-analyzed previously published TCR beta repertoires from 700 or so donors and added high-resolution HLA genotyping. In the later analysis, no new phenotypic data were used to find candidate immune exposures; instead, reliance was placed on TCR beta sequences and their occurrence across donors. To decide whether each TCR beta V gene segment behaved as functional or pseudogenic, an earlier analysis of several hundred of the donors relied on high-throughput TCR beta sequencing. Alongside the repertoire data, information on donor age, sex, ethnicity and CMV serostatus was compiled. Genome-wide SNP genotypes for about 65% of the 666 donors were used in a later genetic analysis, which treated that subset as a discovery cohort. All discovery cohort repertoires had been generated on a single sequencing platform. HLA typing included class I and class II loci at four-digit resolution. Typing coverage differed by locus: A, B, C, DRB1 and DQB1 were typed in roughly 620-640 donors, DQA1 in about 550, DPA1 in around 610, and DPB1 in 450 to 490. A handful of DR-DQ haplotypes were treated as single units for association and clustering because of strong linkage in the cohort. Across 398 genotyped donors of the cohort, an average of approximately 200,000 unique TCR beta nucleotide sequences per donor were sequenced, and roughly 20% of those sequences were non-productive.

Broad study findings and their caveats: Across donors, most TCR sequences were observed very rarely, whereas some public TCRs were present in many individuals. A group of highly shared sequence variants was considered likely to be a technical artifact of the sequencing pipeline. The study listed 150 to 200 TCR beta chains as associated with cytomegalovirus. When HLA alleles, especially DR and DQ, strongly co-occurred, TCR associations were difficult to assign to individual alleles. In vitro tests confirmed that a few of the cytomegalovirus-associated TCR beta chains recognize cytomegalovirus antigens. Most CMV-associated TCR beta chains appeared to be HLA-restricted in a later analysis, and the HLA associations seemed to be driven largely by CMV exposure. The cohort was sequenced for TCR beta chains only, and without alpha or paired-chain data the features that could be detected were limited. Broadly in line with IMGT annotations, most TCR beta V segments showed up in productive rearrangements about 87% or about 30% of the time in an earlier analysis of some 590 of the donors. A later analysis found that HLA-associated TCR beta chains were more clonally expanded and had lower generation probabilities than equally common non-associated chains. Roughly uniform sequencing depth across donors was assumed in presence/absence analyses, although this assumption may not hold. The earlier analysis of 587 of the donors excluded some 15 rarely observed V segments, including chromosome 9 orphons, because counts were too low. A later genetic analysis associated a missense DCLRE1C variant with V-gene and J-gene trimming of TCR beta chains, and an independent cohort replicated the association. A further reported finding was that TCR beta sequences accurately predicted the HLA-A and HLA-B alleles for most subjects in the first cohort. Linkage disequilibrium might explain the correlated functional status among segregating V segments, but an unknown experimental factor could not be excluded. At a false discovery rate of 0.05, a later analysis linked under 20,000 TCR beta sequences to specific HLA alleles. Some IMGT-functional V segments, including TRBV6-2 and TRBV6-3, could not be distinguished by the 87-base-pair reads and were therefore excluded. For the cohort, immune exposure information was limited to CMV serostatus. Because HLA typing was missing for some donors at each locus, association tests included only the typed subset. According to a later genetic analysis, donors in an Asian-associated ancestry cluster had fewer N-insertions in productive TCRs than the roughly 660-donor mean. Several of the top co-occurrence clusters appeared to be linked to parvovirus B19, influenza, CMV and Epstein-Barr virus, according to a later analysis. A later analysis found that TCR association rates varied across HLA loci, with DRB1 alleles showing the most associated TCRs and HLA-C alleles the fewest. The authors suggested that the approach could potentially be generalized to other disease states and immunological phenotypes. In both the original and validation cohorts, the classifier was reported to diagnose cytomegalovirus status with high specificity and sensitivity.

Library preparation used the immunoSEQ multiplex PCR assay. For the multiplex PCR, a mixture combining 60 forward primers for TCR Vbeta segments and 13 reverse primers for TCR Jbeta segments was used. A multiplex PCR assay on genomic DNA amplified the CDR3 region of rearranged TCR beta genes. Amplified TCR beta libraries were sequenced as 87-base-pair reads on the Illumina HiSeq System. The source study handled its data this way. In a later analysis, around 80 million unique TCR beta chains were counted across the 500 to 850 repertoires, and roughly 11 million of these chains were shared by at least two donors. A nearest-neighbor algorithm error-corrected the raw reads and collapsed the reads into unique sequences, merging closely related sequences to remove PCR and sequencing errors. V, D and J gene segments were assigned by aligning CDR3 sequences to IMGT reference sequences. For a sequence to be retained, at least a six-nucleotide match to both a V gene segment and a J gene segment was required. Rearrangements were called productive when the CDR3 lacked stop codons and stayed in frame with V and J; all others were non-productive. Following IMGT convention, CDR3 was defined as the stretch from the second conserved V-encoded cysteine up to the conserved J-encoded phenylalanine. The earlier analysis of fewer than 700 of the donors excluded sequences that lacked an unambiguous match to a single V gene segment. In an earlier analysis of approximately 500 of the donors, a V segment was called functional when productive rearrangements were above 56.7%, and segregating when the standard deviation between donors exceeded 5%. To diagnose cytomegalovirus status from the catalog of TCR beta chain sequences, a statistical classification framework was built. A later analysis assigned V and J genes by comparing TCR nucleotide sequences with IMGT/GENE-DB human TR gene sequences. In a later analysis, CDR3 sequences and most-parsimonious VDJ recombination scenarios were assigned using the TCRdist pipeline. In a later analysis, each TCR beta chain was defined by its CDR3 amino acid sequence together with its V-gene family, and reads lacking a unique V-gene family were excluded. As a way to deal with suspected cross-contamination and a sequencing artifact, a later analysis dropped over 550 nucleotide sequences that were highly shared and had low generation probability. A later analysis calculated a clonal expansion index for each public chain from normalized within-repertoire ranks of inferred template counts. In a later analysis, generation probabilities were computed with a VDJ recombination model fitted to out-of-frame rearrangements, and the resulting probabilities were checked against IGoR. A later analysis scored TCR-TCR, TCR-HLA and TCR-CMV co-occurrence with hypergeometric tests, applying a repertoire-size bias correction to TCR pairs. A later analysis estimated false discovery rates by permuting HLA or CMV assignments 20 times. In a later analysis, co-occurring TCRs were grouped with DBSCAN, and TCRdist sequence similarity was added when clustering was performed within HLA-allele-positive subsets. Co-occurrence clustering excluded repertoires with fewer than 30,000 or more than 120,000 public chains, plus five with anomalous nucleotide sharing. TCRdb's version of the immuneACCESS table is confined to in-frame rearrangements and falls short of the full clone set. An unresolved V gene accounts for under half of the shortfall where checked; the remainder is of unknown origin. That table is the source of V, J and clone size, and D and trimming were worked out from the DNA. The sample table holds 120,000 or so clones, of which roughly 80% were seen once. The ten most abundant clones make up about 1.8% of the sample.

The clonotype was recovered from a man aged 18 to 29 in good health and CMV-seronegative. This sequence uses TRBV7-2 and TRBJ1-3, with a tentative D gene TRBD1 over 6 matching bases. Sequenced: PBMCs. This receptor has the CDR3 CASSQDSYSGNTIYF. The DNA is as follows: TGTGCCAGCAGTCAGGACAGTTACTCTGGAAACACCATATATTTT.